This TCR beta chain was profiled in a study of blood T cell repertoires in COVID-19. About the research overall: Acute and convalescent COVID-19 specimens originated in the United States, Italy and Spain. PBMCs, B-cell-depleted T cells, or T cells were the source of the cDNA or gDNA that made up the material.

Patients of the Seattle cohort, enrolled during active infection, were followed longitudinally. The table came from immunoSEQ multiplex PCR; TCRdb's copy has only in-frame clones and leaves some out. The table includes about 100,000 clones, approximately 92% detected once. Sequenced: peripheral blood. This receptor was taken from a woman aged 50 to 60 with COVID-19, enrolled during active disease.

DNA for the CDR3: TGTGCCATCGGCAAGGACAGGGTCGTCACTGAAGCTTTCTTT. Translation: CAIGKDRVVTEAFF. The rearrangement uses TRBV10-3 and TRBJ1-1; 8 nucleotides line up with TRBD1. The germline CDR1 and CDR2 sequences are ENHRY and SYGVKD. With 8 bases clipped from V and 4 bases from J, the junction kept 9 bases outside the gene matches. This CDR3 region has 14 residues.